This T cell receptor (beta chain) was observed in a study of neoadjuvant anti-PD-1 for oral cavity cancer. A few counts support this clone. PBMCs were not maintained or expanded in culture before analysis. Six replicates per PBMC sample, mostly from roughly 490 ng of genomic DNA. Produced via immunoSEQ multiplex PCR; TCRdb's table is partial and in-frame only. The sample contains around 15,000 clones, 60% to 80% of which appear only once. The sample was PBMCs, taken before nivolumab (anti-PD-1) treatment. The clonotype was recovered from a person aged 35 to 85 with oral cavity squamous cell carcinoma.

Written as DNA, the CDR3 is TGTGCCAGCAGCCCCCACGCAGGGGTGAGCTATGGCTACACCTTC. It translates to CASSPHAGVSYGYTF. The rearrangement uses TRBV7-3 and TRBJ1-2, with D possibly being TRBD1 (6 bases). This CDR3 has 15 residues. Germline CDR1 reads SGHTA; CDR2 reads FQGTGA. V was shortened by 5 bases and J by 4 bases, with 17 bases between the two germline ends. Variable domain in full (rest from reference TRBV7-3 and TRBJ1-2): GAGVSQTPSNKVTEKGKYVELRCDPISGHTALYWYRQSLGQGPEFLIYFQGTGAADDSGLPNDRFFAVRPEGSVSTLKIQRTERGDSAVYLCASSPHAGVSYGYTFGSGTRLTVV.